These T cell receptor beta chains were read from a single sample in a study of T cells after yellow fever vaccination. TCRdb reprocessed the 5' RACE reads with MiXCR, giving one entry per CDR3 protein. The sample consists of over 110,000 distinct CDR3 sequences, about 7.7% of them appearing once. The source was CD4+ T cells sorted from PBMCs, collected 5 days after the yellow fever booster vaccination. All receptors come from a man aged 30 to 45 who received the YFV17D yellow fever vaccine. The CDR3 runs from the conserved cysteine through the conserved F or W. D genes are given only for firm matches. Rows give clone size only sometimes, using once, few, many, or a class for an expanded clone.

>TRBV5-1|TRBD2|TRBJ2-7|many|16
TGCGCCAGCAGCTTAACCGGGACTAGCAGTTACTACGAGCAGTACTTC
CASSLTGTSSYYEQYF
>TRBV7-6|NA|TRBJ2-1|many|13
TGTGCCAGCAGCTTAGCACAGAACAATGAGCAGTTCTTC
CASSLAQNNEQFF
>TRBV7-2|TRBD2|TRBJ2-7|many|15
TGTGCCAGCAGACCGACTAGCGGGAGGCTCCCCGAGCAGTACTTC
CASRPTSGRLPEQYF
>TRBV10-1|NA|TRBJ2-1|many|17
TGCGCCAGCAGTGAGTCGACCCGTCTCTGGGGCGACAATGAGCAGTTCTTC
CASSESTRLWGDNEQFF
>TRBV5-1|NA|TRBJ2-3|many|15
TGCGCCAGCAGCCCGACGCAGCGGGGCACAGATACGCAGTATTTT
CASSPTQRGTDTQYF
>TRBV20-1|TRBD2|TRBJ2-1|NA|17
TGCAGTGCCTTCCGGACTAGCGGGAGGTTAACCTACAATGAGCAGTTCTTC
CSAFRTSGRLTYNEQFF
>TRBV7-2|TRBD2|TRBJ2-7|NA|15
TGTGCCAGCAGCGCGGGAGGAGCGGGAGGCCTAGGGCAGTACTTC
CASSAGGAGGLGQYF
>TRBV25-1|NA|TRBJ2-7|many|13
TGTGCCAGCAGTGAAGGGGGGCGGTACGAGCAGTACTTC
CASSEGGRYEQYF
>TRBV21-1|NA|TRBJ1-5|many|20
TGTGCCAGCACCCGAACTGACAGGGGCACCGGCCGACCATCCAATCAGCCCCAGCATTTT
CASTRTDRGTGRPSNQPQHF
>TRBV15|TRBD1|TRBJ2-2|many|19
TGTGCCACCAGCAGAGGGTCCGGGACAGGGGTCGGGTTTTCGGGGGAGCTGTTTTTT
CATSRGSGTGVGFSGELFF
>TRBV5-6|NA|TRBJ2-5|many|15
TGTGCCAGCAGCTTTATGAGGGGCGCAGGAGAGACCCAGTACTTC
CASSFMRGAGETQYF
>TRBV6-2/TRBV6-3|NA|TRBJ2-3|many|12
TGTGCCAGCAGTTATCGAGGCGATACGCAGTATTTT
CASSYRGDTQYF
>TRBV11-3|NA|TRBJ2-3|many|13
TGTGCCAGCAGCTTCGGGGGCACAGATACGCAGTATTTT
CASSFGGTDTQYF
>TRBV7-9|NA|TRBJ2-1|many|14
TGTGCCAGCAGCCGGGAAAGGACGACCAATGAGCAGTTCTTC
CASSRERTTNEQFF
>TRBV20-1|TRBD2|TRBJ2-3|many|12
TGCAGTGCGCTAGCGGGACGAGATACGCAGTATTTT
CSALAGRDTQYF
>TRBV12-3/TRBV12-4|NA|TRBJ2-7|many|11
TGTGCCAGCAGTTTCAGGGTCGAGCAGTACTTC
CASSFRVEQYF
>TRBV5-1|TRBD1|TRBJ2-7|many|13
TGCGCCAGCAAAGGGGACAGCTTCTACGAGCAGTACTTC
CASKGDSFYEQYF
>TRBV6-2/TRBV6-3|NA|TRBJ2-7|many|11
TGTGCCACGGGGGAGGCCTACGAGCAGTACTTC
CATGEAYEQYF
>TRBV2|TRBD1|TRBJ1-5|many|13
TGTGCCAGCAGTGAGACAGGGGGTCAGCCCCAGCATTTT
CASSETGGQPQHF
>TRBV29-1|TRBD1|TRBJ2-7|many|12
TGCAGCTCCGAGACAGGGTCCTACGAGCAGTACTTC
CSSETGSYEQYF
>TRBV29-1|NA|TRBJ2-5|many|14
TGCAGCGTTAATGGTGTTAAGGGCCAAGAGACCCAGTACTTC
CSVNGVKGQETQYF
>TRBV9|TRBD1|TRBJ2-7|many|15
TGTGCCAGCAGCGCAAAGGACAGGGGGTTTCACGAGCAGTACTTC
CASSAKDRGFHEQYF
>TRBV20-1|TRBD2|TRBJ2-3|many|14
TGCAGTGCTGCGACTAGCGGGAGAACAGATACGCAGTATTTT
CSAATSGRTDTQYF
>TRBV6-5|NA|TRBJ2-7|many|16
TGTGCCAGCAGTTACCCCCCCGACAGCCCAACCTACGAGCAGTACTTC
CASSYPPDSPTYEQYF
>TRBV10-3|NA|TRBJ2-5|many|11
TGTGCCATCAGTGAGATGGAGACCCAGTACTTC
CAISEMETQYF